Listed here are 32 T cell receptor beta chains from one sample, sequenced in a study of regulatory T cells in long-lasting Graves disease. Time point of the sample: newly diagnosed GD, antithyroid drugs for less than 3 months. Following extraction of RNA from PBMCs, that RNA was used to make the TCR library. With iRepertoire HTBI primers and Arm-PCR of CDR3 regions, TCR beta libraries were built. TCRdb redid the calling of the multiplex PCR reads with MiXCR, one entry per CDR3 protein. This table has fewer than 550,000 distinct CDR3 sequences, about 15% appearing once. The same data also went into a second study, on T cells in Graves' hyperthyroidism and ophthalmopathy.

The input for sequencing was peripheral blood mononuclear cells (PBMCs), taken at new diagnosis, from a patient treated with antithyroid drugs. The source of these receptors is a young woman with Graves disease.

The rearrangement uses TRBV25-1 and TRBJ2-7; D gene uncertain. Trimming removed 7 bases at V and 0 bases at J, with 10 bases between. This CDR3 is 13 amino acids long. Germline CDR1 reads MGHDK; CDR2 reads SYGVNS. The CDR3 here is CASTQTSSYEQYF. CDR3 bases: TGTGCCAGCACACAGACGAGCTCCTACGAGCAGTACTTC.

This clonotype was recorded at least ten times. This rearrangement joins TRBV28 to TRBJ2-1, with D unclear. CDR3 length equals 11 residues. The germline V gene encodes CDR1 MDHEN and CDR2 SYDVKM. V was pared by 5 bases and J by 7 bases, with 6 bases between. This CDR3 reads CASSRVNEQFF. CDR3 nucleotide sequence: TGTGCCAGCAGTAGAGTAAATGAGCAGTTCTTC.

Note on this clonotype: The junction departs from the called germline gene at one end, perhaps through a read error. V gene TRBV14 combines with J gene TRBJ1-3, with 7 bases aligning to TRBD1. Germline V lookup: CDR1 SGHDN, CDR2 FVKESK. The CDR3 loop spans 18 amino acids. The CDR3 region has the DNA TGTGCCAGCAGTCAAGATACAGGGGCCCCGCTCTCTGGAAACACCATATATTTT. Protein product: CASSQDTGAPLSGNTIYF. Filled out from reference TRBV14 and TRBJ1-3, the complete variable domain reads EAGVTQFPSHSVIEKGQTVTLRCDPISGHDNLYWYRRVMGKEIKFLLHFVKESKQDESGMPNNRFLAERTGGTYSTLKVQPAELEDSGVYFCASSQDTGAPLSGNTIYFGEGSWLTVV.

The genes are TRBV7-9 and TRBJ2-1, with 9 bases lining up with TRBD2. The DNA end is more similar to TRBJ2-5, so the J call may be wrong. Germline V gives CDR1 SEHNR, CDR2 FQNEAQ (reference sequence). The CDR3 spans 16 residues. The CDR3 region is CASSLMAGGSQETQYF. CDR3 coding DNA: TGTGCCAGCAGCTTAATGGCGGGAGGGTCCCAAGAGACCCAGTACTTC.

Many counts were recorded for this clonotype. This sequence joins TRBV20-1 and TRBJ2-1; 10 nucleotides match TRBD2. Germline-derived CDR1 and CDR2 are DFQATT and SNEGSKA (reference sequence). The CDR3 is made up of 15 amino acids. Germline trimming cut 3 bases from V and 4 bases from J; bases unmatched to any gene: 6. The CDR3 loop reads CSARGLAGEYNEQFF. The CDR3, as DNA: TGCAGTGCTAGGGGGCTAGCGGGAGAGTACAATGAGCAGTTCTTC.

Many counts were recorded for this clonotype. The J gene is TRBJ2-1, the V gene TRBV6-1; TRBD2 aligns across 9 bases. Germline V gene lookup returns CDR1 MNHNS and CDR2 SASEGT. The CDR3 contains 15 residues. The junction had 7 bases not matched to a gene; V was cut back by 6 bases and J by 4 bases. The CDR3 spells CASRKSGRNYNEQFF. The CDR3 DNA is TGTGCCAGCAGAAAAAGCGGGAGGAATTACAATGAGCAGTTCTTC.

There are many counts of this clonotype. The gene calls are TRBV7-8 and TRBJ2-5; tentatively, D is TRBD2 (6 bases). Germline V lookup: CDR1 SGHVS, CDR2 FQNEAQ. V was shortened by 5 bases and J by 5 bases, with 24 bases between the two germline ends. The CDR3 is 17 residues long. The chain's CDR3 is CASSPPTRLGLIETQYF. The CDR3 DNA sequence: TGTGCCAGCAGCCCCCCTACCCGACTAGGCCTGATCGAGACCCAGTACTTC.

This clonotype came up a few times. The genes are TRBV5-4 and TRBJ2-1; D possibly corresponds to TRBD2 (7 bases). Between the trimmed V and J ends, which lost 2 bases and 8 bases, there was a span of 14 bases. Germline V gene sequence: CDR1 SGHNT, CDR2 YYREEE (reference sequence). This CDR3 comprises 14 residues. The DNA of the CDR3 is TGTGCCAGCAGCTTTCGGGGGGCAGGGGATGAGCAGTTCTTC. Protein product: CASSFRGAGDEQFF.

The sample holds many counts of this clonotype. The chain couples TRBV2 to TRBJ2-5; D is unclear. Germline V gene data show CDR1 as SNHLY and CDR2 as FYNNEI. The CDR3 is made up of 14 amino acids. Deletions cut 6 bases from V and 2 bases from J, with 13 bases between. In DNA form, the CDR3 reads TGTGCCAGCAGGGGAAACATCGGGCAAGAGACCCAGTACTTC. Its protein is CASRGNIGQETQYF. Filled out from reference TRBV2 and TRBJ2-5, the complete variable domain reads EPEVTQTPSHQVTQMGQEVILRCVPISNHLYFYWYRQILGQKVEFLVSFYNNEISEKSEIFDDQFSVERPDGSNFTLKIRSTKLEDSAMYFCASRGNIGQETQYFGPGTRLLVL.

A few counts support this clonotype. The rearrangement joins TRBV27 to TRBJ2-2; D is undetermined. This CDR3 is built from 12 residues. Trimming removed 6 bases at V and 3 bases at J, with 5 bases between. Germline values: CDR1 MNHEY, CDR2 SMNVEV (reference sequence). DNA for the CDR3: TGTGCCAGCAGAGATTACACCGGGGAGCTGTTTTTT. As protein: CASRDYTGELFF.

As for this clonotype: A much larger clone lies a single base off, so this may be a read error. The rearrangement links TRBV20-1 to TRBJ1-4; 7 nucleotides line up with TRBD1. The CDR3 contains 16 residues. Germline V gene lookup returns CDR1 DFQATT and CDR2 SNEGSKA (reference sequence). V lost 6 bases and J lost 0; bases outside the gene matches: 10. The CDR3 DNA sequence: TGCAGTGCACTCCCCTCGACAGGGACAACTAATGAAAAACTGTTTTTT. Its translation is CSALPSTGTTNEKLFF.

This sequence joins TRBV19 and TRBJ2-2, with a possible D match to TRBD2 (5 bases). Germline assignment: CDR1 LNHDA and CDR2 SQIVND (reference sequence). Trimming shortened V by 1 base and J by 7 bases, and 13 bases separated the two germline ends. The CDR3 runs 15 residues. DNA of the CDR3: TGTGCCAGTAGTATAGCCAGTAGCGTTGACGGGGAGCTGTTTTTT. As protein: CASSIASSVDGELFF.

There are a few counts of this clonotype. Germline is not matched at one junction end, which may reflect a read error. This rearrangement joins TRBV20-1 to TRBJ2-1; possibly TRBD1 for D (5 bases). The germline gives CDR1 DFQATT, CDR2 SNEGSKA (reference sequence). The CDR3 covers 15 residues. CDR3: CNASLGLGVPNEQFF. The DNA for the CDR3 is TGCAATGCTAGTCTGGGGCTAGGTGTCCCTAATGAGCAGTTCTTC.

This clonotype was observed many times. This sequence joins TRBV5-1 and TRBJ2-1; tentatively, D is TRBD1 (5 bases). CDR3 size: 13 residues. Germline assignment: CDR1 SGHRS and CDR2 YFSETQ. V shed 4 bases and J shed 6 bases, with 11 bases lying between them. CDR3 DNA: TGCGCCAGCAGCACCCAGGACATCAATGAGCAGTTCTTC. Residues: CASSTQDINEQFF.

Ten or more counts support this clonotype. The gene calls are TRBV9 and TRBJ2-1, with TRBD2 matching over 7 bases. CDR3 length equals 15 residues. The germline V gene has CDR1 SGDLS and CDR2 YYNGEE. V gave up 0 bases and J gave up 5 bases; unmatched junction bases: 5. The CDR3 loop reads CASSVAAGVNNEQFF. The CDR3 coding sequence is TGTGCCAGCAGCGTAGCTGCGGGAGTCAACAATGAGCAGTTCTTC. Supplemented by reference TRBV9 and TRBJ2-1, the full variable domain reads DSGVTQTPKHLITATGQRVTLRCSPRSGDLSVYWYQQSLDQGLQFLIQYYNGEERAKGNILERFSAQQFPDLHSELNLSSLELGDSALYFCASSVAAGVNNEQFFGPGTRLTVL.

Ten or more counts support this clonotype. The chain is built from TRBV2 and TRBJ2-7; 12 bases are shared with TRBD2. The CDR3 spans 19 residues. The germline V gene encodes CDR1 SNHLY and CDR2 FYNNEI. Trimming cost V 6 bases and J 3 bases; bases outside gene matches: 18. The CDR3 is CASSPGLAGSRGFVYEQYF. CDR3 nucleotides: TGTGCCAGCAGCCCCGGACTAGCGGGGAGCCGTGGTTTTGTCTACGAGCAGTACTTC.

This clonotype has only a few counts. The chain joins TRBV29-1 to TRBJ2-6; TRBD2 might be the D (5 bases). V was clipped by 1 base and J by 0 bases, with 16 bases between them. This CDR3 has 18 amino acids. The germline gives CDR1 SQVTM, CDR2 ANQGSEA. CDR3 sequence reads: CSVEVEAVPLSGANVLTF. The CDR3 DNA follows: TGCAGCGTTGAAGTGGAGGCAGTGCCACTCTCTGGGGCCAACGTCCTGACTTTC. The whole variable domain, filled in from reference TRBV29-1 and TRBJ2-6, reads SAVISQKPSRDICQRGTSLTIQCQVDSQVTMMFWYRQQPGQSLTLIATANQGSEATYESGFVIDKFPISRPNLTFSTLTVSNMSPEDSSIYLCSVEVEAVPLSGANVLTFGAGSRLTVL.

This clonotype was counted ten times or more. This chain uses TRBV12-3 or TRBV12-4 with TRBJ2-3; TRBD2 might be the D (6 bases). The CDR3 totals 16 residues. Trimming cost V 4 bases and J 0 bases, with 14 bases left between them. The CDR3 protein is CASSSVSGLSTDTQYF. CDR3 DNA: TGTGCCAGCAGTTCCGTCAGCGGGTTAAGCACAGATACGCAGTATTTT.

This clonotype was counted many times. The chain is built from TRBV28 and TRBJ1-5; 7 bases are shared with TRBD1. The CDR3 runs 13 residues. V was clipped by 7 bases and J by 7 bases; unmatched bases: 7. CDR1 is MDHEN and CDR2 is SYDVKM in the germline V gene. The CDR3 DNA follows: TGTGCCAGCAACAGGGGAGGAGGGCAGCCCCAGCATTTT. Protein sequence: CASNRGGGQPQHF.

The sample holds many counts of this clonotype. The chain combines TRBV11-2 with TRBJ2-5; D tentatively fits TRBD1 or TRBD2 (5 bases each). Germline V lookup: CDR1 SGHAT, CDR2 FQNNGV. The CDR3 runs to 15 residues. The V end lost 3 bases, the J end lost 1 base, and 12 bases lay between the germline ends. The CDR3 DNA reads TGTGCCAGCAGCTTCGGGGCAGGCCCCCAAGAGACCCAGTACTTC. This sequence encodes CASSFGAGPQETQYF. Full variable domain (outside the CDR3, taken from reference TRBV11-2 and TRBJ2-5): EAGVAQSPRYKIIEKRQSVAFWCNPISGHATLYWYQQILGQGPKLLIQFQNNGVVDDSQLPKDRFSAERLKGVDSTLKIQPAKLEDSAVYLCASSFGAGPQETQYFGPGTRLLVL.

The J gene is TRBJ1-2, the V gene TRBV4-3; 7 bases align to TRBD1. The length of the CDR3 is 14 residues. Per the germline V gene, CDR1 is LGHNA and CDR2 is YSLEER. V lost 0 bases, J lost 6 bases, and 4 bases stayed unmatched. The CDR3 loop is CASSQESRGDGYTF. DNA of the CDR3: TGCGCCAGCAGCCAAGAATCCAGGGGGGATGGCTACACCTTC.

This clonotype was counted between two and nine times. The chain joins TRBV6-1 to TRBJ1-1; 7 nucleotides align to TRBD1. CDR3 length: 15 amino acids. J gave up 4 bases and V 5 bases, and 10 bases lay outside the gene matches. CDR1 and CDR2 from the germline V gene are MNHNS and SASEGT. The CDR3 DNA reads as TGTGCCAGCAGTACCTCAGACAGGGTTGCCACTGAAGCTTTCTTT. Translated: CASSTSDRVATEAFF.

This clonotype showed up many times. V usage is TRBV6-4 and J usage is TRBJ1-1; D not resolved. Between the trimmed V and J ends, which lost 8 bases and 2 bases, there was a span of 6 bases. The CDR3 has 11 residues. Germline CDR1 is MRHNA and CDR2 is SNTAGT. This CDR3 is CASFVNTEAFF. DNA of the CDR3: TGTGCCAGCTTCGTAAACACTGAAGCTTTCTTT.

The gene calls are TRBV9 and TRBJ2-2; no definite D call. The germline V and J ends were trimmed by 2 bases and 5 bases, with 4 bases remaining between them. This CDR3 has 12 residues. Germline V gene sequence: CDR1 SGDLS, CDR2 YYNGEE. The CDR3 sequence is CASSVSTGELFF. CDR3 nucleotides: TGTGCCAGCAGCGTGTCGACCGGGGAGCTGTTTTTT.

This clonotype appeared many times. The chain combines TRBV29-1 with TRBJ2-1, with 7 bases fitting TRBD2. Per germline, CDR1 SQVTM and CDR2 ANQGSEA. CDR3 length: 13 amino acids. J gave up 10 bases and V 1 base, and 7 bases lay outside the gene matches. The DNA of the CDR3 is TGCAGCGTTGAAGGGCTAGCGGTGGGAGAGCAGTTCTTC. Protein: CSVEGLAVGEQFF.

J is TRBJ2-1 and V is TRBV10-3, with no clear D. Germline CDR1 reads ENHRY; CDR2 reads SYGVKD. V gave up 7 bases and J gave up 4 bases, with 8 bases separating them. This CDR3 region has 12 residues. CDR3 sequence: CAIMVLYNEQFF. The DNA for the CDR3 is TGTGCCATCATGGTCTTGTACAATGAGCAGTTCTTC.

This sequence joins TRBV9 and TRBJ2-5, with 12 nucleotides matching TRBD2. The CDR3 contains 17 residues. After removal of 0 bases from V and 2 bases from J, the junction contained 5 bases not matched to a gene. Germline assignment: CDR1 SGDLS and CDR2 YYNGEE. The CDR3 spells CASSVDLAGGLQETQYF. CDR3 in DNA: TGTGCCAGCAGCGTAGATCTAGCGGGAGGGCTACAAGAGACCCAGTACTTC. The full variable domain, rest sourced from reference TRBV9 and TRBJ2-5, is DSGVTQTPKHLITATGQRVTLRCSPRSGDLSVYWYQQSLDQGLQFLIQYYNGEERAKGNILERFSAQQFPDLHSELNLSSLELGDSALYFCASSVDLAGGLQETQYFGPGTRLLVL.

This clonotype was detected a few times. The rearrangement links TRBV28 to TRBJ2-3; TRBD1 matches at 8 bases. CDR1 and CDR2 from the germline V gene are MDHEN and SYDVKM. With V trimmed by 4 bases and J by 3 bases, 3 bases remained unmatched. This CDR3 is 14 amino acids long. The CDR3 spells CASSWTGLTDTQYF. CDR3 DNA sequence: TGTGCCAGCAGTTGGACAGGGTTGACAGATACGCAGTATTTT.

The chain recombines TRBV12-3 or TRBV12-4 with TRBJ1-2; D gene uncertain. CDR3 length equals 11 residues. Trimming shortened V by 9 bases and J by 5 bases, and 10 bases separated the two germline ends. The CDR3 region has the DNA TGTGCCAGTACAGTGGGGTATGGCTACACCTTC. It is translated as CASTVGYGYTF.

This clonotype has at least ten counts. This chain links TRBV29-1 with TRBJ1-2; D is perhaps TRBD1 (5 bases). Germline CDR1 and CDR2: SQVTM and ANQGSEA. The CDR3 is 14 amino acids. V lost 6 bases to trimming and J lost 4 bases, with 18 bases between them. The CDR3 DNA reads TGCAGCGTATTAGAGACAGACGGCACCTATGGCTACACCTTC. Its translation is CSVLETDGTYGYTF.

The V and J genes are TRBV4-3 and TRBJ2-1; TRBD2 agrees at 8 bases. V was clipped by 4 bases and J by 5 bases; unmatched bases: 4. The germline V gene encodes CDR1 LGHNA and CDR2 YSLEER. CDR3 length equals 14 residues. The CDR3 here is CASSRLAGHNEQFF. The CDR3, as DNA: TGCGCCAGCAGCCGGCTAGCGGGCCACAATGAGCAGTTCTTC.

The sample holds many counts of this clonotype. V and J are TRBV12-3 or TRBV12-4 and TRBJ1-5; D not resolved. Trimming stripped 10 bases from V and 0 bases from J, with 13 bases between. The CDR3 is made up of 14 amino acids. For the CDR3, the DNA is TGTGCCACCTGTCCAGGATCTAGCAATCAGCCCCAGCATTTT. This encodes CATCPGSSNQPQHF.